The 30 T cell receptor beta chains given below trace back to one sample, sequenced in a study of shared clonotypes between healthy human individuals. Generated by immunoSEQ multiplex PCR, the TCRdb table keeps only in-frame clones and is missing some. The sample carries fewer than 600,000 clones, 79% recorded once. What was sequenced was PBMCs. The receptors derive from a woman aged 40 to 55 in good health. Some clones in this sample may be carry-over from other donors' samples.

This clone was found a few times. CDR3 nucleotide sequence: TGCGCCAGCAGCTTGGCAATCGGCAGGGGGCAGAACACCATATATTTT. This codes for CASSLAIGRGQNTIYF. The V and J genes are TRBV5-1 and TRBJ1-3, with 8 bases that match TRBD1. Germline CDR1 is SGHRS and CDR2 is YFSETQ. V was clipped by 0 bases and J by 7 bases; unmatched bases: 9. The CDR3 sequence is 16 residues long.

This sequence joins TRBV19 and TRBJ2-7; TRBD1 matches 8 bases. CDR3 length equals 14 residues. CDR1 and CDR2 from the germline V gene are LNHDA and SQIVND (reference sequence). V was pared by 3 bases and J by 3 bases, with 4 bases of the junction left unmatched. This chain's CDR3 is CASSIRDRNYEQYF. The CDR3 nucleotides are TGTGCCAGTAGTATCCGGGACAGGAACTACGAGCAGTACTTC.

The rearrangement uses TRBV7-3 and TRBJ2-2, with 13 bases lining up with TRBD2. The V gene end was trimmed by 5 bases and the J gene end by 4 bases; junction bases not matched to a gene: 4. CDR1 SGHTA and CDR2 FQGTGA come from the germline V gene. The length of the CDR3 is 16 residues. CDR3 bases: TGTGCCAGCAGCCGAGGACTAGCGGGAGCCACCGGGGAGCTGTTTTTT. Amino acids: CASSRGLAGATGELFF.

The gene calls are TRBV19 and TRBJ2-7; 8 positions agree with TRBD2. The V segment lost 4 bases and the J segment 1 base; nucleotides outside the gene matches: 15. This CDR3 is built from 18 residues. Germline V gene data show CDR1 as LNHDA and CDR2 as SQIVND (reference sequence). The CDR3 DNA reads as TGTGCCAGTAGTACCACGTCTCGTGATCGCGGGAGGTCCTACGAGCAGTACTTC. Residues: CASSTTSRDRGRSYEQYF.

The table lists this clone with a few counts. V and J are TRBV30 and TRBJ1-5, with D maybe TRBD1 (6 bases). Germline V gene sequence: CDR1 GTSNPN, CDR2 SVGIG (reference sequence). Trimming left V 5 bases short and J 7 bases short, with 15 bases between. CDR3 length: 13 amino acids. The CDR3 DNA reads as TGTGCCTGGGGAAAAGGGGGGGGGCAGCCCCAGCATTTT. Its protein is CAWGKGGGQPQHF.

The CDR3 sequence: CASSSGTGTNSGNTIYF. CDR3 in DNA: TGTGCCAGCAGCTCCGGGACAGGGACCAACTCTGGAAACACCATATATTTT. J is TRBJ1-3 and V is TRBV13, with 9 positions matching TRBD1. CDR3 size: 17 residues. Germline loops: CDR1 PRHDT, CDR2 FYEKMQ (reference sequence). V trimming: 4 bases; J trimming: 0 bases; junction bases outside the gene matches: 7.

In its sample, this clone was seen a few times. The V gene is TRBV6-4, the J gene TRBJ2-2; the D gene could be TRBD1 or TRBD2 (6 bases each). Per the germline V gene, CDR1 is MRHNA and CDR2 is SNTAGT. The CDR3 runs to 16 residues. V gave up 0 bases and J gave up 6 bases, with 14 bases separating them. CDR3 sequence: CASSDSGPGEAGELFF. CDR3 DNA sequence: TGTGCCAGCAGTGACTCGGGGCCAGGGGAGGCCGGGGAGCTGTTTTTT.

This clone was detected a few times. The sample has other DNA sequences that encode this CDR3 too. This sequence joins TRBV6-4 and TRBJ2-3; perhaps TRBD2 as D (6 bases). Trimming pared 2 bases from V and 1 base from J, leaving 7 bases between. CDR3 length: 14 amino acids. The germline CDR1 and CDR2 sequences are MRHNA and SNTAGT. The CDR3 DNA is TGTGCCAGCAGTGACGGAGGGGGCACAGATACGCAGTATTTT. The encoded protein is CASSDGGGTDTQYF.

The CDR3 spells CASSVNHPPGLAGGPTDTQYF. As DNA, the CDR3 is TGTGCCAGCAGCGTAAACCACCCCCCGGGACTAGCGGGAGGGCCCACAGATACGCAGTATTTT. The chain couples TRBV21-1 to TRBJ2-3; the tabulated D call, TRBD2, remains unverified against the DNA. TRBV21-1 is a pseudogene segment. The CDR3 totals 21 residues.

V usage is TRBV18 and J usage is TRBJ1-5; D unresolved. The CDR3 sequence is 15 residues long. CDR1 and CDR2 from the germline V gene are KGHSH and LQKENI. Trimming shortened V by 3 bases and J by 0 bases, and 9 bases separated the two germline ends. For the CDR3, the DNA is TGTGCCAGCTCACCTATCGGGGATAGCAATCAGCCCCAGCATTTT. Translating it yields CASSPIGDSNQPQHF.

The chain joins TRBV7-2 to TRBJ2-7; 7 bases agree with TRBD2. This CDR3 spans 15 amino acids. J lost 2 bases, V lost 0 bases, and 4 bases had no gene match. Germline V CDR1 and CDR2: SGHTA, FQGNSA. The CDR3 spells CASSLAASGTYEQYF. DNA for the CDR3: TGTGCCAGCAGCTTAGCGGCTAGCGGCACCTACGAGCAGTACTTC.

The chain couples TRBV6-1 to TRBJ2-5; 12 nucleotides agree with TRBD1. The length of the CDR3 is 14 residues. Trimming took 8 bases from V and 2 from J; bases not matched to a gene: 3. Germline CDR1 and CDR2: MNHNS and SASEGT. The DNA for the CDR3 is TGTGCCAGCCGGGACAGGGGGCGACAAGAGACCCAGTACTTC. It encodes CASRDRGRQETQYF.

The V call is TRBV6-5, the J call TRBJ2-1, with D perhaps being TRBD1 or TRBD2 (7 bases each). Trimming stripped 0 bases from V and 4 bases from J, with 13 bases between. Germline CDR1 and CDR2: MNHEY and SVGAGI. The CDR3 is 16 amino acids. The CDR3: CASSYSGGGQYNEQFF. DNA of the CDR3: TGTGCCAGCAGTTACTCGGGAGGGGGCCAGTACAATGAGCAGTTCTTC.

This clone was detected ten times or more. The chain recombines TRBV9 with TRBJ2-1; no clear D. CDR3 length: 16 residues. Trimming took off 2 bases at V and 0 bases at J, with 12 bases between the two ends. Germline CDR1 reads SGDLS; CDR2 reads YYNGEE. CDR3 protein: CASSVLGDISYNEQFF. The CDR3, as DNA: TGTGCCAGCAGCGTCCTTGGTGACATCTCCTACAATGAGCAGTTCTTC. Full variable domain (remainder filled in from reference TRBV9 and TRBJ2-1): DSGVTQTPKHLITATGQRVTLRCSPRSGDLSVYWYQQSLDQGLQFLIQYYNGEERAKGNILERFSAQQFPDLHSELNLSSLELGDSALYFCASSVLGDISYNEQFFGPGTRLTVL.

The rearrangement joins TRBV28 to TRBJ1-2, with D perhaps TRBD1 (5 bases). With 6 bases removed from V and 4 bases from J, the gap between germline ends came to 9 bases. This CDR3 comprises 12 residues. Germline CDR1 reads MDHEN; CDR2 reads SYDVKM. DNA for the CDR3: TGTGCCAGCAGACAAACAGGCTATGGCTACACCTTC. This translates into CASRQTGYGYTF.

V is TRBV28 and J is TRBJ1-3; D unresolved. This CDR3 has 14 amino acids. With 3 bases removed from V and 6 bases from J, the gap between germline ends came to 12 bases. Germline CDR1 and CDR2: MDHEN and SYDVKM. In DNA form, the CDR3 reads TGTGCCAGCAGTTTTGCGGGTTCCCAAAACACCATATATTTT. It specifies CASSFAGSQNTIYF.

V gene TRBV28 combines with J gene TRBJ2-7, with 7 bases that match TRBD1. CDR1 and CDR2 (germline): MDHEN, SYDVKM. V lost 4 bases and J lost 3; bases outside the gene matches: 6. The CDR3 sequence is 14 residues long. The CDR3 region is CASSSPGQFYEQYF. The DNA of the CDR3 is TGTGCCAGCAGTTCGCCGGGACAGTTCTACGAGCAGTACTTC.

This chain connects TRBV28 to TRBJ2-7; a weak D match, TRBD2 (5 bases). Germline V gene lookup returns CDR1 MDHEN and CDR2 SYDVKM. V was trimmed by 5 bases and J by 5 bases, leaving 25 bases between them. The CDR3 is 17 amino acids. The CDR3 nucleotides are TGTGCCAGCAGTACCACCCGGCAAGCGGTACAAAGGGACGAGCAGTACTTC. It yields the protein CASSTTRQAVQRDEQYF.

The genes are TRBV11-3 and TRBJ2-7; D call uncertain. The CDR3 runs to 13 residues. Germline CDR1 and CDR2: SGHNT and YENEEA. Trimming stripped 5 bases from V and 2 bases from J, with 10 bases between. This CDR3 reads CASSPQNTYEQYF. In DNA form, the CDR3 reads TGTGCCAGCAGCCCACAAAACACCTACGAGCAGTACTTC.

The gene calls are TRBV19 and TRBJ1-5; D call uncertain. Germline V CDR1 and CDR2: LNHDA, SQIVND (reference sequence). CDR3 length: 12 residues. Trimming pared 6 bases from V and 6 bases from J, leaving 9 bases between. Here the CDR3 reads CASSVQSQPQHF. CDR3 coding DNA: TGTGCCAGTAGCGTTCAAAGTCAGCCCCAGCATTTT.

This clone was counted a few times. The chain has TRBV6-1 and TRBJ2-5; 7 bases line up with TRBD2. The germline gives CDR1 MNHNS, CDR2 SASEGT. V dropped 7 bases and J dropped 5; count of bases not matched to a gene: 10. This CDR3 has 14 amino acids. CDR3 DNA: TGTGCCAGCACAGTAGGGAGGGCCGGGGAGACCCAGTACTTC. Translating it yields CASTVGRAGETQYF.

The CDR3 sequence is CAISESRGWEQYF. CDR3 nucleotides: TGTGCCATCAGTGAGTCCCGAGGGTGGGAGCAGTACTTC. The V and J genes are TRBV10-3 and TRBJ2-7; a possible D gene is TRBD2 (5 bases). The germline V gene encodes CDR1 ENHRY and CDR2 SYGVKD. CDR3 length equals 13 residues. V was trimmed by 0 bases and J by 7 bases, leaving 10 bases between them.

V usage is TRBV11-1 and J usage is TRBJ2-1, with 8 bases identical to TRBD2. V lost 1 base, J lost 3 bases, and 11 bases stayed unmatched. The CDR3 sequence is 18 residues long. The germline V gene has CDR1 SGHAT and CDR2 FQDESV (reference sequence). CDR3 DNA: TGTGCCAGCAGCTTAGTGACACCGGCGGGAGGCCACTACAATGAGCAGTTCTTC. It encodes CASSLVTPAGGHYNEQFF.

This clone came up once. The chain links TRBV19 to TRBJ1-2, with unresolved D. The germline gives CDR1 LNHDA, CDR2 SQIVND (reference sequence). The CDR3 is 15 residues long. V dropped 1 base and J dropped 3 bases, with 12 bases sitting between them. CDR3 nucleotide sequence: TGTGCCAGTAGTATAGGCCGCCTTTCCGACTATGGCTACACCTTC. This sequence encodes CASSIGRLSDYGYTF. Using reference TRBV19 and TRBJ1-2 for the parts outside the CDR3, the full variable domain is DGGITQSPKYLFRKEGQNVTLSCEQNLNHDAMYWYRQDPGQGLRLIYYSQIVNDFQKGDIAEGYSVSREKKESFPLTVTSAQKNPTAFYLCASSIGRLSDYGYTFGSGTRLTVV.

This sequence joins TRBV30 and TRBJ2-5; 8 nucleotides align to TRBD1. This CDR3 has 13 amino acids. The trim removed 5 bases at V and 3 bases at J, leaving 5 bases unmatched. CDR1 is GTSNPN, CDR2 SVGIG, per germline (reference sequence). The CDR3 spells CAWSGQVEETQYF. In DNA form, the CDR3 reads TGTGCCTGGTCGGGACAGGTCGAAGAGACCCAGTACTTC.

This chain joins TRBV7-9 and TRBJ2-3; D gene uncertain. V lost 5 bases to trimming and J lost 6 bases, with 12 bases between them. The CDR3 contains 13 residues. Germline CDR1 SEHNR, CDR2 FQNEAQ (reference sequence). As DNA, the CDR3 is TGTGCCAGCAGCCACCCATCGCGGGATACGCAGTATTTT. Translating gives CASSHPSRDTQYF.

This clone was detected only once. The V gene is TRBV27, the J gene TRBJ1-5, with unresolved D. The CDR3 runs to 12 residues. The germline gives CDR1 MNHEY, CDR2 SMNVEV (reference sequence). The V and J ends lost 4 bases and 2 bases respectively, with 3 bases between them. The CDR3, as DNA: TGTGCCAGCAGTTGGGGCAATCAGCCCCAGCATTTT. Its protein is CASSWGNQPQHF.

This chain joins TRBV6-1 and TRBJ1-2; D is uncertain. This CDR3 comprises 15 residues. In germline, CDR1 is MNHNS, CDR2 SASEGT. V lost 5 bases and J lost 4, with 17 bases in between. CDR3 coding DNA: TGTGCCAGCAGTACAAGGTCCGGGGTTGCCTATGGCTACACCTTC. This translates into CASSTRSGVAYGYTF.

The J gene is TRBJ2-5, the V gene TRBV11-2; the D is unclear. Germline CDR1 reads SGHAT; CDR2 reads FQNNGV. The V and J ends lost 5 bases and 4 bases respectively, with 8 bases between them. This CDR3 has 12 amino acids. CDR3 DNA: TGTGCCAGCAGCCCCCGGAGAGAGACCCAGTACTTC. This translates into CASSPRRETQYF.

The chain joins TRBV10-3 to TRBJ2-4; either TRBD1 or TRBD2 may fit D (5 bases each). Germline V gene sequence: CDR1 ENHRY, CDR2 SYGVKD. This CDR3 has 18 amino acids. The V end was cut by 0 bases, the J end by 2 bases, with 17 bases between. Written as DNA, the CDR3 is TGTGCCATCAGTGAGTCGCTCGGGCAGGGACCTTCCAAAAACATTCAGTACTTC. Translating it yields CAISESLGQGPSKNIQYF.